This T cell receptor beta chain was identified during a study of blood T cell repertoires in COVID-19. Assay: immunoSEQ multiplex PCR; the TCRdb copy retains only in-frame clones and omits some. The table lists about 200,000 clones, roughly nine tenths of them singletons, with around 8.4% in the top ten. The study drew participants aged about 18 to 90 years from about two dozen US areas. With 6 bases clipped from V and 6 bases from J, the junction kept 8 bases outside the gene matches. The CDR3 has 14 amino acids. The germline V gene has CDR1 KGHDR and CDR2 SFDVKD. The sequencing sample was made of PBMCs or T cells enriched from blood (not recorded which). The genes are TRBV24-1 and TRBJ1-1, with 8 bases aligning to TRBD1. The receptor was derived from a woman under 30 who had recovered from COVID-19. For the CDR3, the DNA is TGTGCCACCAGTCACCGACAGGGGAGGGCTGAAGCTTTCTTT. Its protein is CATSHRQGRAEAFF.